These 15 T cell receptor beta chains share one sample of origin, sequenced in a study of technical replicates of blood from several donors. TCRdb's table, derived via immunoSEQ multiplex PCR, lists solely in-frame clones and lacks some. The table lists some 77,000 clones, 86% of them singletons, with roughly 4.5% in the top ten. Sequencing used PBMCs. These receptors all come from a human donor in good health. Some clones in this sample may be carry-over from other donors' samples.

This CDR3 reads CATSRARFTDPSEQYF. The DNA for the CDR3 is TGTGCCACCAGCAGAGCAAGGTTTACAGACCCATCAGAGCAGTACTTC. The chain combines TRBV15 with TRBJ2-7; D remains unclear. CDR1 is LNHNV, CDR2 YYDKDF, per germline (reference sequence). Trimming cost V 1 base and J 7 bases, with 20 bases left between them. This CDR3 region has 16 residues.

This chain connects TRBV5-1 to TRBJ2-1; 9 bases match TRBD2. The CDR3 has 15 amino acids. Germline loops: CDR1 SGHRS, CDR2 YFSETQ. V was clipped by 4 bases and J by 9 bases; unmatched bases: 11. The CDR3 DNA follows: TGCGCCAGCAGCGGAGAGGGGACTAGCCATAGTGAGCAGTTCTTC. It is translated as CASSGEGTSHSEQFF.

This clone has more than one count but fewer than ten. The J gene is TRBJ1-1, the V gene TRBV10-3; maybe TRBD1 (5 bases). The CDR3 totals 14 residues. V lost 5 bases and J lost 0, with 10 bases in between. From germline, CDR1 is ENHRY and CDR2 SYGVKD. CDR3 coding DNA: TGTGCCATCAGTCCCGGGACTGTGAACACTGAAGCTTTCTTT. Translation gives CAISPGTVNTEAFF.

The chain recombines TRBV19 with TRBJ2-2, with no clear D. The CDR3 totals 16 residues. Trimming removed 1 base at V and 2 bases at J, with 11 bases between. Germline-derived CDR1 and CDR2 are LNHDA and SQIVND (reference sequence). The CDR3 region is CASSIGPLPNTGELFF. The CDR3 DNA follows: TGTGCCAGTAGTATAGGGCCATTACCAAACACCGGGGAGCTGTTTTTT.

The chain employs TRBV5-1 and TRBJ1-5; D perhaps matches TRBD1 (6 bases). CDR1 and CDR2 from the germline V gene are SGHRS and YFSETQ. Between the trimmed V and J ends, which lost 4 bases and 6 bases, there was a span of 17 bases. This CDR3 is built from 15 residues. The CDR3 is CASSPGGRGGQPQHF. The CDR3 nucleotides read TGCGCCAGCAGCCCGGGGGGCAGGGGAGGTCAGCCCCAGCATTTT.

The V call is TRBV7-2, the J call TRBJ2-7; D might be TRBD2 (7 bases). This CDR3 comprises 14 residues. Trimming took 6 bases from V and 7 from J, leaving 19 bases between them. Germline loops: CDR1 SGHTA, CDR2 FQGNSA. CDR3 sequence (DNA): TGTGCCAGCAGGACTGGGGGGGGGCATAAGGAGCAGTACTTC. This translates into CASRTGGGHKEQYF.

This clone was counted only a few times. This chain links TRBV4-2 with TRBJ1-2, with a tentative D call TRBD1 (6 bases). Deletions cut 1 base from V and 1 base from J, with 7 bases between. This CDR3 is built from 14 residues. CDR1 and CDR2 (germline): LGHNA, YNFKEQ. CDR3 sequence reads: CASSQGGGNYGYTF. CDR3 nucleotides: TGTGCCAGCAGCCAAGGAGGGGGTAACTATGGCTACACCTTC.

This chain links TRBV19 with TRBJ1-2, with D hard to call. Trimming pared 7 bases from V and 4 bases from J, leaving 10 bases between. This CDR3 contains 12 residues. Germline V lookup: CDR1 LNHDA, CDR2 SQIVND (reference sequence). CDR3 loop: CASTQDFYGYTF. DNA for the CDR3: TGTGCCAGTACTCAGGACTTCTATGGCTACACCTTC.

The DNA of the CDR3 is TGCGCCAGCAGCCAAGATCCATCGGGACTAAATTTCTACAATGAGCAGTTCTTC. It encodes CASSQDPSGLNFYNEQFF. The chain recombines TRBV4-3 with TRBJ2-1, with 7 bases lining up with TRBD2. Germline V CDR1 and CDR2: LGHNA, YSLEER. V shed 0 bases and J 3 bases; nucleotides not matched to a gene: 11. The CDR3 spans 18 residues.

The chain links TRBV5-6 to TRBJ2-5; no reliable D call. V was clipped by 3 bases and J by 5 bases, with 17 bases between them. This CDR3 is built from 15 residues. The germline gives CDR1 SGHDT, CDR2 YYEEEE. The CDR3 loop reads CASSSYDMAVETQYF. In DNA, the CDR3 is TGTGCCAGCAGCTCCTACGACATGGCAGTGGAGACCCAGTACTTC.

In nucleotides, the CDR3 is TGTGCCAGCAGCCAGCGGGAGGGGACCTACGAGCAGTACTTC. Translating gives CASSQREGTYEQYF. J is TRBJ2-7 and V is TRBV4-2; 9 nucleotides line up with TRBD2. With V trimmed by 3 bases and J by 2 bases, 2 bases remained unmatched. The germline gives CDR1 LGHNA, CDR2 YNFKEQ. The CDR3 is 14 residues long.

The chain is built from TRBV30 and TRBJ2-3; a weak D match, TRBD2 (5 bases). CDR3 length equals 14 residues. Germline CDR1 is GTSNPN and CDR2 is SVGIG (reference sequence). The V end was cut by 2 bases, the J end by 0 bases, with 9 bases between. CDR3 amino acids: CAWSWLASTDTQYF. DNA for the CDR3: TGTGCCTGGAGTTGGCTAGCTAGCACAGATACGCAGTATTTT.

The chain has TRBV7-9 and TRBJ2-2, with D perhaps matching TRBD1 (5 bases). Germline assignment: CDR1 SEHNR and CDR2 FQNEAQ (reference sequence). CDR3 length: 17 residues. V was shortened by 3 bases and J by 0 bases, with 14 bases between the two germline ends. The CDR3 DNA follows: TGTGCCAGCAGCTTCTCTAGGGGTTTCGCGAACACCGGGGAGCTGTTTTTT. Translation gives CASSFSRGFANTGELFF. The full variable domain, completed using reference TRBV7-9 and TRBJ2-2, is DTGVSQNPRHKITKRGQNVTFRCDPISEHNRLYWYRQTLGQGPEFLTYFQNEAQLEKSRLLSDRFSAERPKGSFSTLEIQRTEQGDSAMYLCASSFSRGFANTGELFFGEGSRLTVL.

This clone was detected only once. The chain carries TRBV7-3 and TRBJ1-6; 10 bases align to TRBD1. The V gene's germline CDR1 is SGHTA and CDR2 FQGTGA. This CDR3 spans 17 amino acids. The trim removed 5 bases at V and 4 bases at J, leaving 8 bases unmatched. The CDR3 coding sequence is TGTGCCAGCAGCCCGACAGGGGGCGCGGGATATAATTCACCCCTCCACTTT. It specifies CASSPTGGAGYNSPLHF.

CDR3 loop: CASSSPGLAGAKNIQYF. The DNA of the CDR3 is TGTGCCAGTAGTTCACCGGGACTAGCGGGAGCCAAAAACATTCAGTACTTC. This chain uses TRBV19 with TRBJ2-4; 12 bases line up with TRBD2. Germline assignment: CDR1 LNHDA and CDR2 SQIVND (reference sequence). J gave up 0 bases and V 5 bases, and 5 bases lay outside the gene matches. This CDR3 has 17 amino acids.